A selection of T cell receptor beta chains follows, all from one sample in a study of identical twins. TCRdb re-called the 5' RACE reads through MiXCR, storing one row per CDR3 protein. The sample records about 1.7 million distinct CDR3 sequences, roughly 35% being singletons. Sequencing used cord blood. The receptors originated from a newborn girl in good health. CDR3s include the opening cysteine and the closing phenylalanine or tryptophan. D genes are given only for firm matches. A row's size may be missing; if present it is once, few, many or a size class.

DNA: TGTGCCAGCAGTTTTAGACTACCAACCCACAATGAGCAGTTCTTC
CDR3: CASSFRLPTHNEQFF
size: NA
D: NA
J: TRBJ2-1
V: TRBV27
length: 15

DNA: TGTGCCAGCCGATTTAGCGGGCAGTCGAGGGACAGAAACTATAATTCACCCCTCCACTTT
CDR3: CASRFSGQSRDRNYNSPLHF
size: NA
D: TRBD1
J: TRBJ1-6
V: TRBV6-1
length: 20

DNA: TGTGCCAGCAGCTACCCGGACACTGTCAATGAGCAGTTCTTC
CDR3: CASSYPDTVNEQFF
size: few
D: NA
J: TRBJ2-1
V: TRBV7-2
length: 14

DNA: TGTGCCAGCAGCTTTTTAGGGGGGTTGAACACTGAAGCTTTCTTT
CDR3: CASSFLGGLNTEAFF
size: NA
D: NA
J: TRBJ1-1
V: TRBV7-2
length: 15

DNA: TGTGCCACCAGCAGAGACAGGGGAATCTACGAGCAGTACTTC
CDR3: CATSRDRGIYEQYF
size: NA
D: NA
J: TRBJ2-7
V: TRBV15
length: 14

DNA: TGCAGTGCGTATCCAGGGACTGTTGCCTACGAGCAGTACTTC
CDR3: CSAYPGTVAYEQYF
size: few
D: NA
J: TRBJ2-7
V: TRBV20-1
length: 14

DNA: TGCAGTGCCCGGACTGAAGCTTTCTTT
CDR3: CSARTEAFF
size: few
D: NA
J: TRBJ1-1
V: TRBV20-1
length: 9

DNA: TGTGCCAGCAGCTCCCCGGGTAGTATCAATGAGCAGTACTTC
CDR3: CASSSPGSINEQYF
size: once
D: NA
J: TRBJ2-5
V: TRBV13
length: 14

DNA: TGTGCCAGCAGCTTCGGGACAGGGGGGCGTTTGGGCGAGCAGTACTTC
CDR3: CASSFGTGGRLGEQYF
size: NA
D: TRBD1
J: TRBJ2-7
V: TRBV3-1
length: 16

DNA: TGTGCCAGCAGGGGACAGGGAGAAGGCTACACCTTC
CDR3: CASRGQGEGYTF
size: few
D: TRBD1
J: TRBJ1-2
V: TRBV27
length: 12

DNA: TGTGCCAGCAGCCCACGGCGTTTCGGGGGCACAGATACGCAGTATTTT
CDR3: CASSPRRFGGTDTQYF
size: few
D: NA
J: TRBJ2-3
V: TRBV28
length: 16

DNA: TGTGCCAGCAGTCCGAGGGTGGCGGGGAAGAACACTGAAGCTTTCTTT
CDR3: CASSPRVAGKNTEAFF
size: NA
D: NA
J: TRBJ1-1
V: TRBV2
length: 16

DNA: TGTGCCAGCAGCCAAGGGGGGTCTCAGCAGTTCTTC
CDR3: CASSQGGSQQFF
size: few
D: NA
J: TRBJ2-1
V: TRBV3-1
length: 12

DNA: TGCAGTGCTAGGAAGGTAGGAGAGCAGTACTTC
CDR3: CSARKVGEQYF
size: NA
D: NA
J: TRBJ2-7
V: TRBV20-1
length: 11

DNA: TGTGCCAGCAGCTTGGTAGGAAGGGACAGATCCTACGAGCAGTACTTC
CDR3: CASSLVGRDRSYEQYF
size: few
D: TRBD1
J: TRBJ2-7
V: TRBV5-5
length: 16

DNA: TGTGCCAGCTCGCTCGCGGGACTAATCTACAATGAGCAGTTCTTC
CDR3: CASSLAGLIYNEQFF
size: NA
D: TRBD2
J: TRBJ2-1
V: TRBV18
length: 15

DNA: TGTGCCAGCAGTTACTCTAGCGGGAGCACCGGGGAGCTGTTTTTT
CDR3: CASSYSSGSTGELFF
size: few
D: TRBD2
J: TRBJ2-2
V: TRBV6-5
length: 15

DNA: TGTGCCAGCAGCCTGTCCCCGGGACGGCCCGGCTCTAACTATGGCTACACCTTC
CDR3: CASSLSPGRPGSNYGYTF
size: few
D: NA
J: TRBJ1-2
V: TRBV11-2
length: 18

DNA: TGCAGTGCTACACAGGGGGCGTGCAAGAACACTGAAGCTTTCTTT
CDR3: CSATQGACKNTEAFF
size: NA
D: TRBD1
J: TRBJ1-1
V: TRBV20-1
length: 15

DNA: TGTGCCAGCAGCGGGTCCGGTCCTGCCAACTATGGCTACACCTTC
CDR3: CASSGSGPANYGYTF
size: NA
D: NA
J: TRBJ1-2
V: TRBV9
length: 15

DNA: TGTGCCAGCAGTTGGGTACAGGGGGCCGGAGGGCAGCCCCAGCATTTT
CDR3: CASSWVQGAGGQPQHF
size: NA
D: TRBD1
J: TRBJ1-5
V: TRBV12-3/TRBV12-4
length: 16

DNA: TGCGCCAGCAGCTCGTCGCATGGCTACACCTTC
CDR3: CASSSSHGYTF
size: NA
D: NA
J: TRBJ1-2
V: TRBV5-1
length: 11

DNA: TGTGCCAGCAGTGAAGCTTCAGGTACCTATCAGCCCCAGCATTTT
CDR3: CASSEASGTYQPQHF
size: NA
D: NA
J: TRBJ1-5
V: TRBV2
length: 15

DNA: TGTGCCAGCAGCTTAGATAGGGTACAGGGCGACAACCAAGAGACCCAGTACTTC
CDR3: CASSLDRVQGDNQETQYF
size: NA
D: NA
J: TRBJ2-5
V: TRBV11-2
length: 18

DNA: TGTGCCAGCAGTCCGTCGATGCCGAACGAGCAGTACTTC
CDR3: CASSPSMPNEQYF
size: few
D: NA
J: TRBJ2-7
V: TRBV28
length: 13

DNA: TGTGCCAGCGCGGAAAGGGTTGGGAGCACTGAAGCTTTCTTT
CDR3: CASAERVGSTEAFF
size: NA
D: NA
J: TRBJ1-1
V: TRBV2
length: 14

DNA: TGCAGTGCGTCCCAATTAAGCTACGAGCAGTACTTC
CDR3: CSASQLSYEQYF
size: few
D: NA
J: TRBJ2-7
V: TRBV20-1
length: 12